This T cell receptor (beta chain) was profiled in a study of OX40 agonist ivuxolimab in advanced cancers. Findings and caveats of the study: Undetermined was the antigen specificity of the expanded peripheral T cells. CD4+ T cells averaged fewer expanded clones than CD8+ T cells.

CDR3 length equals 14 residues. Trimming removed 6 bases from V and 0 bases from J, with 10 bases in between. The germline V gene encodes CDR1 KGHSH and CDR2 LQKENI. About this clone: Its specificity is unknown.

The protocol was immunoSEQ multiplex PCR, while the TCRdb copy is restricted to in-frame clones and leaves out a portion. The table shows 63,000 or so clones, with 70% to 90% occurring only once. The chain has TRBV18 and TRBJ2-3; no clear D gene. This TCR derives from an adult with an advanced solid tumor such as melanoma, head and neck, liver or kidney cancer. The input for sequencing was CD4+ or CD8+ T cells sorted from blood, taken in a trial of the OX40 agonist ivuxolimab. CDR3 in amino acids: CASSLWTSTDTQYF. CDR3 bases: TGTGCCAGCTCCCTTTGGACGAGCACAGATACGCAGTATTTT.